One sample yielded the 11 T cell receptor beta chains listed below, sequenced in a study of blood T cell repertoires in COVID-19. This table comes from immunoSEQ multiplex PCR, and its TCRdb copy is limited to in-frame clones, with some not included. The table has nearly 350,000 clones, 65% to 85% seen once. Sequencing input: peripheral blood. The receptors were sampled from a man aged 30-40 years with active or convalescent COVID-19.

Of note for this clone: The junction and the germline gene differ at one end; a read error may be behind it. This chain connects TRBV11-3 to TRBJ1-1; weak D call: TRBD1 (6 bases). The CDR3 loop spans 18 amino acids. Germline lookup yields CDR1 SGHNT and CDR2 YENEEA. CDR3 region: CASSSTGQFLSGNAEAFF. The CDR3 coding sequence is TGTGCCAGCAGCTCAACCGGACAGTTTCTCTCCGGGAACGCTGAAGCTTTCTTT.

The V and J genes are TRBV12-3 or TRBV12-4 and TRBJ2-7, with 7 bases lining up with TRBD1. V was pared by 5 bases and J by 3 bases, with 4 bases of the junction left unmatched. This CDR3 is built from 13 residues. CDR3 region: CASSPRTGYEQYF. CDR3 DNA: TGTGCCAGCAGTCCAAGGACAGGCTACGAGCAGTACTTC.

The chain has TRBV6-5 and TRBJ2-7; D possibly corresponds to TRBD1 (5 bases). Trimming stripped 6 bases from V and 12 bases from J, with 12 bases between. The CDR3 has 10 residues. Germline loops: CDR1 MNHEY, CDR2 SVGAGI. The chain's CDR3 is CASRSTDGYF. In nucleotides, the CDR3 is TGTGCCAGCAGATCGACAGACGGGTACTTC.

The chain carries TRBV4-2 and TRBJ1-3; 7 bases match TRBD1. Looked up from germline, CDR1 is LGHNA and CDR2 is YNFKEQ. The CDR3 extends over 15 amino acids. After removal of 3 bases from V and 9 bases from J, the junction contained 11 bases not matched to a gene. CDR3 residues: CASSQDGTDGSTIYF. CDR3 nucleotide sequence: TGTGCCAGCAGCCAGGACGGGACAGATGGGAGCACCATATATTTT.

The chain carries TRBV7-9 and TRBJ1-1; D is ambiguous. This CDR3 is 13 amino acids long. Trimming removed 6 bases at V and 5 bases at J, with 13 bases between. The germline V gene encodes CDR1 SEHNR and CDR2 FQNEAQ (reference sequence). CDR3 nucleotide sequence: TGTGCCAGCAGACCTCGGGAGGATACTGAAGCTTTCTTT. Protein product: CASRPREDTEAFF.

For this clone: Other DNA sequences in this specimen translate into the identical CDR3. This chain links TRBV5-1 with TRBJ1-5; no firm D call. Trimming cost V 5 bases and J 0 bases, with 6 bases left between them. CDR1 and CDR2 from the germline V gene are SGHRS and YFSETQ. The CDR3 runs 13 residues. The CDR3 DNA is TGCGCCAGCAGTTTATATAGCAATCAGCCCCAGCATTTT. Its protein product is CASSLYSNQPQHF.

The chain employs TRBV5-4 and TRBJ2-7; a possible D gene is TRBD2 (5 bases). Trimming pared 3 bases from V and 0 bases from J, leaving 22 bases between. Germline assignment: CDR1 SGHNT and CDR2 YYREEE (reference sequence). The length of the CDR3 is 18 residues. The CDR3 sequence is CASSSPHGGPGGSYEQYF. DNA of the CDR3: TGTGCCAGCAGCTCCCCTCACGGTGGGCCAGGAGGCTCCTACGAGCAGTACTTC.

The CDR3 loop is CASSVDRNSYEQYF. The CDR3 coding sequence is TGTGCCAGCAGCGTAGACAGAAACTCCTACGAGCAGTACTTC. The chain couples TRBV9 to TRBJ2-7; D gene ambiguous. This CDR3 region has 14 residues. The V gene's germline CDR1 is SGDLS and CDR2 YYNGEE. Trimming stripped 0 bases from V and 0 bases from J, with 7 bases between.

The gene calls are TRBV28 and TRBJ2-7, with 12 bases fitting TRBD2. Losses at the gene ends were 10 bases for V and 2 bases for J; bases not matched to a gene: 3. Per germline, CDR1 MDHEN and CDR2 SYDVKM. There are 13 residues in the CDR3. DNA for the CDR3: TGTGCCATCGGACTAGCGGGACCCTACGAGCAGTACTTC. It encodes CAIGLAGPYEQYF.

This rearrangement joins TRBV20-1 to TRBJ1-1; the D is unclear. Trimming shortened V by 6 bases and J by 0 bases, and 5 bases separated the two germline ends. This CDR3 region has 11 residues. Germline V lookup: CDR1 DFQATT, CDR2 SNEGSKA (reference sequence). The DNA for the CDR3 is TGCAGTGCATGTATGAACACTGAAGCTTTCTTT. This encodes CSACMNTEAFF.

The chain employs TRBV2 and TRBJ2-7; 11 nucleotides align to TRBD1. Losses at the gene ends were 6 bases for V and 2 bases for J; bases not matched to a gene: 6. The CDR3 spans 15 residues. Germline V gene sequence: CDR1 SNHLY, CDR2 FYNNEI. CDR3 in amino acids: CASRLPGQGAYEQYF. The CDR3 DNA is TGTGCCAGCAGACTCCCGGGACAGGGGGCCTACGAGCAGTACTTC.